The 6 T cell receptor beta chains below were found in one sample sequenced in a study of regulatory T cells in long-lasting Graves disease. Assembly of TCR beta libraries relied on iRepertoire HTBI primers together with Arm-PCR of CDR3 regions. TCRdb fed the multiplex PCR reads into MiXCR, producing one record per CDR3 protein. The sample yields around 330,000 distinct CDR3 sequences, about 20% seen once. Noted time point: newly diagnosed GD, antithyroid drugs for less than 3 months. Construction of the TCR library relied on RNA isolated from PBMCs. Source: peripheral blood mononuclear cells (PBMCs), taken at new diagnosis, from a patient treated with antithyroid drugs. The receptors shown here come from a female donor with Graves disease.

In the case of this clonotype: A far larger clone lies a single base away; this is likely a read error. The V and J genes are TRBV12-3 or TRBV12-4 and TRBJ2-1; D is undetermined. The CDR3 runs 14 residues. The V end was cut by 1 base, the J end by 10 bases, with 14 bases between. CDR3 DNA sequence: TGTGCCAGCAGTTTAGTGGCGTACACCTACGAGCAGTTCTTC. Translated, it gives CASSLVAYTYEQFF.

Concerning this clonotype itself: Possible read error: a much larger clone is one base away. DNA for the CDR3: TGTGCCAGTACGCGAGAGACCCAGTACTTC. It encodes CASTRETQYF. The rearrangement uses TRBV2 and TRBJ2-5; unclear D gene. Germline loops: CDR1 SNHLY, CDR2 FYNNEI. The CDR3 sequence is 10 residues long. Trimming stripped 9 bases from V and 4 bases from J, with 6 bases between.

With respect to this clonotype: A far more abundant clone sits one base away, making this likely a read error. V is TRBV27 and J is TRBJ2-7; 9 bases align to TRBD1. Per the germline V gene, CDR1 is MNHEY and CDR2 is SMNVEV (reference sequence). With 4 bases clipped from V and 7 bases from J, the junction kept 17 bases outside the gene matches. This CDR3 region has 17 residues. CDR3 nucleotide sequence: TGTGCCAGCAGTTCCCCGCCGGAGACAGGGGGTAAGGATGAGCAGTACTTC. It codes for CASSSPPETGGKDEQYF.

There are many counts of this clonotype. This chain links TRBV24-1 with TRBJ2-2; unclear D gene. CDR3 length: 15 amino acids. Germline V lookup: CDR1 KGHDR, CDR2 SFDVKD. Deletions cut 3 bases from V and 5 bases from J, with 12 bases between. In DNA form, the CDR3 reads TGTGCCACCAGTGATCGTGCTACGTGGACCGGGGAGCTGTTTTTT. Protein product: CATSDRATWTGELFF.

This clonotype was recorded at least ten times. The V gene is TRBV19, the J gene TRBJ1-5, with D unresolved. The CDR3 covers 14 residues. V lost 7 bases to trimming and J lost 3 bases, with 13 bases between them. Per germline, CDR1 LNHDA and CDR2 SQIVND (reference sequence). The CDR3 is CASKTWELNQPQHF. CDR3 DNA sequence: TGTGCCAGTAAAACGTGGGAGCTCAATCAGCCCCAGCATTTT.

The genes are TRBV19 and TRBJ2-3; D perhaps matches TRBD1 (6 bases). There are 16 residues in the CDR3. From germline, CDR1 is LNHDA and CDR2 SQIVND (reference sequence). Trimming left V 0 bases short and J 5 bases short, with 15 bases between. The DNA of the CDR3 is TGTGCCAGTAGTATAGATCAGATCAACAGGGAAGATACGCAGTATTTT. It specifies CASSIDQINREDTQYF.